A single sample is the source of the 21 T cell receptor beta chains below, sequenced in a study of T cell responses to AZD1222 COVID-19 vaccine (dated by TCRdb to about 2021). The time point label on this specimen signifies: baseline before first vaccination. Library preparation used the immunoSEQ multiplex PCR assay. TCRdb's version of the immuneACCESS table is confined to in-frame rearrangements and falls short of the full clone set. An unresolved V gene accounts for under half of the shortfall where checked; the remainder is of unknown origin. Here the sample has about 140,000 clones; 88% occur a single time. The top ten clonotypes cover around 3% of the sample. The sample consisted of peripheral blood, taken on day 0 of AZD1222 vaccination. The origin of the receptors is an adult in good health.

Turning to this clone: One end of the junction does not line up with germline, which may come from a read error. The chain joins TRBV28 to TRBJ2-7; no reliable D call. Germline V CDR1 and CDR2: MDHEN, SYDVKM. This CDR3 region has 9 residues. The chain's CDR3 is CASSPPMRF. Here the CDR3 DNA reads TGTGCCAGCAGTCCTCCTATGAGGTTC.

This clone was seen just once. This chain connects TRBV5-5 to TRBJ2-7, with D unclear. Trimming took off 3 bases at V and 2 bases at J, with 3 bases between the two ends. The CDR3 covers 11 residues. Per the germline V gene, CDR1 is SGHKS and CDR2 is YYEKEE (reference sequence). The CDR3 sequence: CASSSPYEQYF. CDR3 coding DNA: TGTGCCAGCAGCTCTCCCTACGAGCAGTACTTC.

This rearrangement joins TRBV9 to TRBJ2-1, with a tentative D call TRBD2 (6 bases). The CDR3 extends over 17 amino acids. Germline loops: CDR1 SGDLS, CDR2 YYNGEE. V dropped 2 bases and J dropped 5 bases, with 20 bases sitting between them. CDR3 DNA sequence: TGTGCCAGCAGCGTGGGTGGGGGACTCCAGTCCCACAATGAGCAGTTCTTC. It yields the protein CASSVGGGLQSHNEQFF.

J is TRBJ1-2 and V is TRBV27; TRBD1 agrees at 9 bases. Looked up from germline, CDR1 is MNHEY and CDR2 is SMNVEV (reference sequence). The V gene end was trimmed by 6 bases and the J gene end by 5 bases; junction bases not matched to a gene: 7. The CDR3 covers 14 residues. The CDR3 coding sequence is TGTGCCAGCAGGTACAGGGGGCAGGGTTATGGCTACACCTTC. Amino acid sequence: CASRYRGQGYGYTF.

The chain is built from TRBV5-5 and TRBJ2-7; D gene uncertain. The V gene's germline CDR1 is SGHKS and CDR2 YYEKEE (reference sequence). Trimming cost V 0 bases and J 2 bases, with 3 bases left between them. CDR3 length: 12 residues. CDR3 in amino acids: CASSLGTYEQYF. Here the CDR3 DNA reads TGTGCCAGCAGCTTGGGGACCTACGAGCAGTACTTC.

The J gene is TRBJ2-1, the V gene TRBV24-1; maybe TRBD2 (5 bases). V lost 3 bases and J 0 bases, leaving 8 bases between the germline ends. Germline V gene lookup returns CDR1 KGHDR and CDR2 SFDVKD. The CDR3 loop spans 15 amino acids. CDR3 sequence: CATSDAGNSYNEQFF. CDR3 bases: TGTGCCACCAGTGATGCCGGGAACTCCTACAATGAGCAGTTCTTC.

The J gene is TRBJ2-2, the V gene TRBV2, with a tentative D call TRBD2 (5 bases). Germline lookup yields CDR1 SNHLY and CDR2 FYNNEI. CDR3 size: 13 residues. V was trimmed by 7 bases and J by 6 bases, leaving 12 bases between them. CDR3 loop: CASKWVAPGELFF. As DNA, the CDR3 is TGTGCCAGCAAATGGGTAGCGCCCGGGGAGCTGTTTTTT.

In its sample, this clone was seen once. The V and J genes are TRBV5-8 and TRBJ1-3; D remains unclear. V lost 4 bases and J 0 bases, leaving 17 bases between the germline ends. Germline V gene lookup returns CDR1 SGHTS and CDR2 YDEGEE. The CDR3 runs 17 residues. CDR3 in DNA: TGTGCCAGCAGCCTTACCCATACCAGGAGCTCTGGAAACACCATATATTTT. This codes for CASSLTHTRSSGNTIYF.

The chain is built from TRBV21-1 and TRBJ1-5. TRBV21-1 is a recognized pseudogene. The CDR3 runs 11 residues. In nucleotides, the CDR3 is TGTGCCAGTCGTTTAGTTCAGCCCCAGCATTTT. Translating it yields CASRLVQPQHF.

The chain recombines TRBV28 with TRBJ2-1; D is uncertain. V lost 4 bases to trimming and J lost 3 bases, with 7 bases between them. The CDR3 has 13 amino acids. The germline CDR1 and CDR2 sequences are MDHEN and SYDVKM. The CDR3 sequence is CASSSQNYNEQFF. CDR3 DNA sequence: TGTGCCAGCAGTTCCCAGAACTACAATGAGCAGTTCTTC.

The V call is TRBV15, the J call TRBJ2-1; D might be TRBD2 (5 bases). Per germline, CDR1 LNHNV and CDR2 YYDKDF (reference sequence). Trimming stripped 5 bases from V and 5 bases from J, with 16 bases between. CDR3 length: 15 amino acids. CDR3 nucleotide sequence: TGTGCCACCAGCCCCGGGGTGGCCACGAACAATGAGCAGTTCTTC. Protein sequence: CATSPGVATNNEQFF.

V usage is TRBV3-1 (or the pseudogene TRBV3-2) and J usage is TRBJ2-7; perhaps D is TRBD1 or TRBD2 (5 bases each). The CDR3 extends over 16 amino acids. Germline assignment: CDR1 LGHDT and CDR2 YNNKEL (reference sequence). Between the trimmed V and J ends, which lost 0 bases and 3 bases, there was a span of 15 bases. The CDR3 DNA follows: TGTGCCAGCAGCCAAGATGAGGGGTCTTCCCGCTACGAGCAGTACTTC. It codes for CASSQDEGSSRYEQYF.

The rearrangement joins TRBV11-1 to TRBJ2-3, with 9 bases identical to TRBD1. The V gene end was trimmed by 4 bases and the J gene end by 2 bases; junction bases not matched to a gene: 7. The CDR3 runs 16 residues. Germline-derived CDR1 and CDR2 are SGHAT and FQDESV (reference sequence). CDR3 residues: CASSSGQGTYTDTQYF. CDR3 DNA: TGTGCCAGCAGCTCCGGACAGGGGACCTACACAGATACGCAGTATTTT.

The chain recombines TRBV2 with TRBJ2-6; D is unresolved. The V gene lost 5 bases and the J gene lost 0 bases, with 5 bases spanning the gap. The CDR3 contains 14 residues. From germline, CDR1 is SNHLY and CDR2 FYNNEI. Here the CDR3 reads CASSMTSGANVLTF. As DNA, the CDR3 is TGTGCCAGCAGTATGACCTCTGGGGCCAACGTCCTGACTTTC.

CDR3 protein: CASSQEDGNTIYF. CDR3 DNA sequence: TGTGCCAGCTCCCAGGAGGATGGAAACACCATATATTTT. The V and J genes are TRBV6-5 and TRBJ1-3; D is unclear. The ends were cut back, 8 bases at V and 3 bases at J, with 11 bases in the middle. Germline V gives CDR1 MNHEY, CDR2 SVGAGI. This CDR3 has 13 residues.

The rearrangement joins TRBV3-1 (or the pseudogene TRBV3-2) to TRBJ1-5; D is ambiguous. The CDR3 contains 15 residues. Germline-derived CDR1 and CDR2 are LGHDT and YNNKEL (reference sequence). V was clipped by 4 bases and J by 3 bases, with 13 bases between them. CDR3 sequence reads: CASSPHAANNQPQHF. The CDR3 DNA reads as TGTGCCAGCAGCCCCCATGCGGCAAACAATCAGCCCCAGCATTTT.

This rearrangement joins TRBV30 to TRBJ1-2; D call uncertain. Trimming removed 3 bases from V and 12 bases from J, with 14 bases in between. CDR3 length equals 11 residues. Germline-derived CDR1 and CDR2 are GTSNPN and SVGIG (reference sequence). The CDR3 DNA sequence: TGTGCCTGGAGGCGTCGGAAGGGTAACACCTTC. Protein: CAWRRRKGNTF.

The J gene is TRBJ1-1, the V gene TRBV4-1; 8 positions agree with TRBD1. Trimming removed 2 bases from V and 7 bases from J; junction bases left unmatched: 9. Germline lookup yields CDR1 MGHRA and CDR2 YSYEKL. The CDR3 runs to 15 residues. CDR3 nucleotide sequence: TGCGCCAGCAGCCAACTACAGGGGGTTGTCGGTGAAGCTTTCTTT. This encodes CASSQLQGVVGEAFF.

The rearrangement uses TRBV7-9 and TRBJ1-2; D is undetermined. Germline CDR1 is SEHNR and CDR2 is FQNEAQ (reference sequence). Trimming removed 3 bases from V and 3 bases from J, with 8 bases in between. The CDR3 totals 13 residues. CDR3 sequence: CASSFDGDYGYTF. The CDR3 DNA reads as TGTGCCAGCAGCTTTGACGGTGACTATGGCTACACCTTC.

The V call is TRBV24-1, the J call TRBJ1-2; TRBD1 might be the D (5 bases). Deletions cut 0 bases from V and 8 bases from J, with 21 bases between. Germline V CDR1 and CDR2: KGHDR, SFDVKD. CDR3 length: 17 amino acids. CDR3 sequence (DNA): TGTGCCACCAGTGATTTGCCTCGAGCCTCCGGACATTCGGGCTACACCTTC. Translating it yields CATSDLPRASGHSGYTF.

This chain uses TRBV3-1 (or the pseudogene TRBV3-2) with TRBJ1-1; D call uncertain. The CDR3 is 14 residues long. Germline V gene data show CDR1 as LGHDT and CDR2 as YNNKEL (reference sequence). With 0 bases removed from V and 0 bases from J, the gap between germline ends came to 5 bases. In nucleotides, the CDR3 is TGTGCCAGCAGCCAAGATCACGTGAACACTGAAGCTTTCTTT. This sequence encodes CASSQDHVNTEAFF.